The clone carrying this TCR beta chain was seen just once. Its antigen is not known. The sample is drawn from a study of cytomegalovirus exposure and HLA in healthy donors. This CDR3 is built from 17 residues. V dropped 1 base and J dropped 2; count of bases not matched to a gene: 8. Germline CDR1 is MGHRA and CDR2 is YSYEKL. In the PCR, 60 Vbeta and 13 Jbeta primers were used. Authors' processing steps: An analysis performed later counted 70 million to 90 million unique TCR beta chains (roughly 11 million of them shared). Some clones are missing from TCRdb's copy, which holds only in-frame ones; the method was immunoSEQ multiplex PCR. The DNA was the basis for D and trimming; V, J and clone size are from that table. The sample has over 110,000 clones; 75% to 85% are singletons. The study's findings and limits: Earlier findings revealed that most TCR beta V segments proved productive either about 87% or about 30% of the time. The presence/absence work took it that sequencing depth was about the same across donors. Some TCR beta chains (approximately 180 of them) were listed as cytomegalovirus-associated.

The sample consisted of PBMCs. The TCR comes from a woman aged 40 to 50 in good health and CMV-seropositive. V and J are TRBV4-1 and TRBJ2-1; 7 nucleotides agree with TRBD1. The CDR3 nucleotides are TGCGCCAGCAGCCAAGGGGCCCGGGACAGCCCCTACAATGAGCAGTTCTTC. Protein sequence: CASSQGARDSPYNEQFF.